This T cell receptor (beta chain) is from a study of cytomegalovirus exposure and HLA in healthy donors. Notes on the study in general: In a later analysis, first-cohort TCR clusters were found to tend to co-occur in the approximately 110 validation repertoires.

The method was immunoSEQ multiplex PCR; TCRdb's version includes in-frame clones alone and lacks a portion of them. The data hold 160,000 or so clones, with approximately 90% observed a single time. As to this clone: No antigen is known for it.

Material: PBMCs. The source is a man aged 18 to 30 in good health and CMV-seronegative.

CDR3 amino acids: CASSEVSGGVTDTQYF. CDR3 nucleotide sequence: TGCGCCAGCAGTGAGGTTAGCGGGGGGGTCACAGATACGCAGTATTTT. J is TRBJ2-3 and V is TRBV10-1, with TRBD2 matching over 11 bases. CDR3 length equals 16 residues. V gave up 2 bases and J gave up 2 bases; unmatched junction bases: 3. Germline V gene sequence: CDR1 WNHNN, CDR2 SYGVQD (reference sequence).